Sequencing of this T cell receptor beta chain was carried out in a study of T cell repertoires in aging, cancer and after chemotherapy. Study summary: About 8.8 million TCR reads made up the full dataset.

The CDR3 is 13 amino acids. Trimming pared 0 bases from V and 8 bases from J, leaving 11 bases between. Germline values: CDR1 SGHNT, CDR2 YYREEE (reference sequence). Rearranged V-D-J TRB sequences were amplified with a mixed TRB-A/B primer pool. TCRdb re-analysed the multiplex PCR reads in MiXCR, keeping a single row per CDR3 protein. The sample records about 4,500 distinct CDR3 sequences, around 44% being singletons. Peripheral blood genomic DNA, not sorted cells or RNA, was the template. The gene calls are TRBV5-4 and TRBJ1-2; D is undetermined. Sequenced: blood. The TCR comes from a human donor with a solid tumor. For the CDR3, the DNA is TGTGCCAGCAGCTTGGCGGGGAATCGGGGCTACACCTTC. As protein: CASSLAGNRGYTF.